Below, one T cell receptor (beta chain) is given with its context. The target antigen is unknown. The data stem from a study of T cell responses to AZD1222 COVID-19 vaccine. TCRdb's table, derived via immunoSEQ multiplex PCR, lists solely in-frame clones and lacks some. The sample gives approximately 180,000 clones, about 87% of which show up once; approximately 4% is in the top ten. Study-level points and caveats: At baseline, just 5 or 6 AZD1222 recipients tested seropositive.

CDR1 is SGHVS and CDR2 is FQNEAQ in the germline V gene. The ends were cut back, 5 bases at V and 13 bases at J, with 21 bases in the middle. The CDR3 runs 14 residues. This clonotype was obtained from an adult who received the MenACWY meningococcal vaccine as a control. Material: peripheral blood, obtained 28 days after the second dose of the MenACWY control vaccine. The chain is built from TRBV7-8 and TRBJ2-1; unclear D gene. The CDR3 loop reads CASSALPPTPRQFF. The CDR3 nucleotides are TGTGCCAGCAGCGCCCTCCCGCCGACTCCCCGCCAGTTCTTC.